This T cell receptor (beta chain) emerged from a study of shared clonotypes between healthy human individuals (dated by TCRdb to 2020 to 2021). Regarding the complete study: A few men and two women, aged 18 to 49 years, made up the cohort. Libraries were prepared and TCR repertoires were sequenced by different laboratories using diverse techniques, in order to increase sequencing depth and limit assay-specific biases. For each donor, CD4 naive and CD4 memory were each run on three plates, CD8 naive on two plates, and CD8 memory on one plate. Leukapheresis yielded between about 0.9 and 9.5 billion PBMCs per donor. To estimate repertoire size and how much clonotype sharing occurs between individuals, the study deeply sequenced the blood TCR repertoires of about five healthy adults.

Using the deep immunoSEQ assay, multiplex PCR amplified TCR CDR3 regions from genomic DNA. Extracted genomic DNA from each cell subset was distributed evenly across all wells of several immunoSEQ 96-well plates, and each plate was treated as a replicate. For sorted subsets, roughly 200 ng genomic DNA, equal to about 30,000 T cell genomes, was loaded into each replicate PCR. The purified libraries were quantified using a Qubit 3.0 fluorometer, sized with a Bioanalyzer 2100, and then quantified again using the KAPA Library Quantification kit. Each immunoSEQ 96-well plate was sequenced on its own single-read 150-cycle Illumina NextSeq 550 flow cell. From the authors' description of their analysis: Because the immunoSEQ output held only junctional sequences and lacked quality scores, the filtering could not match the filtering applied to full-length reads. Sequences were annotated with PyIR, a Python wrapper for IgBLAST v1.9, and V/J genes and CDR3 were assigned using IMGT germline references. Reads with weak V/J assignments (E-value above 1e-6), missing CDR3, stop codons, out-of-frame junctions, or ambiguous translated residues were removed. V3J clonotypes were defined by identical inferred V gene, J gene, and CDR3 amino acid sequence. The percentage overlap between two repertoires was calculated by dividing the number of shared unique clonotypes by the size of the smaller repertoire. Three approaches were used to assess repertoire richness: RTK rarefaction, the Chao1 estimator, and Recon v2.1 estimates of unobserved clonotypes. Generation probabilities were computed with OLGA for all TCRbeta clonotypes obtained by the gDNA method from several donors. Entries here come from immuneACCESS through TCRdb and include only in-frame sequences with V and J called. Some clones fail to appear in such tables; in the studies checked, an unresolved V gene covers under half of the shortfall, and the cause of the remainder is unknown. The D gene and trimming were derived from the DNA, and the V and J assignments and clone size from that table. The sample table shows a few million clones, and 80% to 95% are seen once. In total, the top ten clones hold about 0.36% of the sample.

As for this clone: No cognate antigen has been identified for it. Base qualities were left out, and no much larger clone turns up one base away.

A distance of 13 bases separates the germline ends of V and J, which lose 7 bases and 0 bases respectively. CDR1 and CDR2 are drawn from the germline V gene: SGHTA, FQGNSA. Its CDR3 holds 15 amino acids, cysteine through phenylalanine. Left in the record is the CDR3 DNA by itself, 45 bases read in frame from the first base. What the authors observed across the whole study: Based on pairwise subsampling, the degree of clonotype sharing among donors was expected to be affected by sequencing depth. The genetic and exposure-history diversity represented was limited by the small number of donors. Naive subsets generally had larger estimated clonotype richness than memory subsets did. Compared with non-shared clonotypes, clonotypes shared by all four sorted-subset donors had higher generation probabilities. About 5% of naive CD4, around 3.5% of naive CD8, 2% to 2.5% of memory CD4, and about 0.4% of memory CD8 clonotypes were shared across a few donors. Sampling was restricted to blood, and TCR repertoires in tissues likely differ from the TCR repertoires found in blood. Even with the large sequencing depth, rarefaction of the sorted-subset datasets indicated that sequencing was incomplete.

Healthy HIV-negative adults with no recently reported acute infections or vaccinations were included as donors. Every donor was a Caucasian adult living in Nashville, Tennessee, USA. CD4+ T cells were enriched by magnetic negative selection; naive cells were then positively selected on CD45RA, and the negative fraction formed the memory subset. Blood was collected by leukapheresis, and PBMCs were isolated by Ficoll-Histopaque density gradient centrifugation and then cryopreserved in liquid nitrogen vapor phase. Purity and quantity of every magnetically sorted T cell population were checked by analytical flow cytometry. Genomic DNA was isolated from every sorted fraction and measured by UV absorbance on a Nanodrop 2000c.

The sequenced sample consisted of naive CD4+ T cells from PBMCs. The cell subset or site label, as the study defines it: CD45RA+ positively selected. Recombination joined TRBV7-2 with TRBJ1-5, with no reliable assignment of the D segment. This TCR was recovered from a man younger than 30 in good health. Some clones in this sample may be carry-over from other donors' samples. In nucleotide form, the sequence is TGTGCCAGCAACCCCCAATCTGCTAGCAATCAGCCCCAGCATTTT. Translated, it gives CASNPQSASNQPQHF.